This T cell receptor (beta chain) was observed in a study of cytomegalovirus exposure and HLA in healthy donors. Germline V CDR1 and CDR2: SGHDT, YYEEEE. The J segment lost 3 bases and the V segment lost 0 bases, leaving 5 bases of the junction unmatched. This CDR3 contains 17 residues. The primer mix had 60 Vbeta and 13 Jbeta primers. Some clones are missing from TCRdb's copy, which holds only in-frame ones; the method was immunoSEQ multiplex PCR. The table includes about 130,000 clones, around 70% detected once. This clonotype was sampled from a woman aged 55-75 years in good health and CMV-seropositive. The sequencing sample was made of PBMCs. The chain combines TRBV5-6 with TRBJ2-1, with TRBD2 matching 11 bases. The CDR3 DNA is TGTGCCAGCAGCTTGGGCGCTAGCGGGGGGTACTACAATGAGCAGTTCTTC. Translating it yields CASSLGASGGYYNEQFF. Full variable domain (missing parts from reference TRBV5-6 and TRBJ2-1): DAGVTQSPTHLIKTRGQQVTLRCSPKSGHDTVSWYQQALGQGPQFIFQYYEEEERQRGNFPDRFSGHQFPNYSSELNVNALLLGDSALYLCASSLGASGGYYNEQFFGPGTRLTVL.